One sample yielded the 7 T cell receptor beta chains listed below, sequenced in a study of cytomegalovirus exposure and HLA in healthy donors. Both 60 Vbeta primers and 13 Jbeta primers went into the PCR. Repertoires were generated with immunoSEQ multiplex PCR, while TCRdb's copy carries only in-frame clones and drops some. The sample lists some 85,000 clones; 75% to 80% were seen once. Sequencing input: PBMCs. The receptors here all came from a man aged 25-40 years in good health and CMV-seronegative.

The chain is built from TRBV6-5 and TRBJ2-7; TRBD2 agrees at 9 bases. Germline values: CDR1 MNHEY, CDR2 SVGAGI. The ends lost 2 bases at V and 7 bases at J; junction bases unmatched: 9. This CDR3 contains 15 residues. The CDR3 sequence is CASSYRGSGGWEQYF. The CDR3 bases are TGTGCCAGCAGTTACAGGGGTAGCGGGGGCTGGGAGCAGTACTTC.

The table lists this clone with a count of one. Other DNA sequences within the sample encode an identical CDR3. V usage is TRBV5-3 and J usage is TRBJ2-4; possible D gene TRBD1, 5 bases. TRBV5-3 falls under the ORF class, with uncertain function. V was clipped by 9 bases and J by 13 bases, with 11 bases between them. CDR3 size: 9 residues. The DNA of the CDR3 is TGTGCCATTTTGGGGCAGCAGTACTTC. It translates to CAILGQQYF.

The chain is built from TRBV9 and TRBJ2-3; 7 nucleotides align to TRBD2. From germline, CDR1 is SGDLS and CDR2 YYNGEE. J gave up 4 bases and V 0 bases, and 5 bases lay outside the gene matches. This CDR3 comprises 15 residues. The CDR3 here is CASSVAAGVADTQYF. The CDR3 nucleotides read TGTGCCAGCAGCGTAGCTGCGGGGGTGGCAGATACGCAGTATTTT.

The rearrangement uses TRBV27 and TRBJ1-4; TRBD1 agrees at 10 bases. This CDR3 is 14 amino acids long. V dropped 5 bases and J dropped 7; count of bases not matched to a gene: 4. Germline V gene sequence: CDR1 MNHEY, CDR2 SMNVEV (reference sequence). For the CDR3, the DNA is TGTGCCAGCAGTACCGGGACAGGGGTTGAAAAACTGTTTTTT. This translates into CASSTGTGVEKLFF.

The rearrangement joins TRBV29-1 to TRBJ2-1; 14 nucleotides line up with TRBD2. CDR3 length equals 15 residues. Trimming removed 5 bases from V and 9 bases from J; junction bases left unmatched: 9. Germline lookup yields CDR1 SQVTM and CDR2 ANQGSEA. The CDR3 protein is CSVKGTSGSVIEQFF. The DNA of the CDR3 is TGCAGCGTTAAAGGGACTAGCGGGAGTGTGATTGAGCAGTTCTTC.

The V call is TRBV6-1, the J call TRBJ2-4, with 7 nucleotides matching TRBD1. The germline CDR1 and CDR2 sequences are MNHNS and SASEGT. This CDR3 has 17 residues. Losses at the gene ends were 4 bases for V and 0 bases for J; bases not matched to a gene: 9. DNA of the CDR3: TGTGCCAGCAGTGGAATGACAGGGTCCAGAGCCAAAAACATTCAGTACTTC. It specifies CASSGMTGSRAKNIQYF.

The chain links TRBV7-9 to TRBJ1-6, with 7 bases identical to TRBD1. Germline V gene data show CDR1 as SEHNR and CDR2 as FQNEAQ (reference sequence). There are 15 residues in the CDR3. The ends lost 5 bases at V and 10 bases at J; junction bases unmatched: 11. CDR3 residues: CASSERDSLESPLHF. The CDR3 nucleotides are TGTGCCAGCAGCGAAAGGGACAGTTTGGAATCACCCCTCCACTTT.